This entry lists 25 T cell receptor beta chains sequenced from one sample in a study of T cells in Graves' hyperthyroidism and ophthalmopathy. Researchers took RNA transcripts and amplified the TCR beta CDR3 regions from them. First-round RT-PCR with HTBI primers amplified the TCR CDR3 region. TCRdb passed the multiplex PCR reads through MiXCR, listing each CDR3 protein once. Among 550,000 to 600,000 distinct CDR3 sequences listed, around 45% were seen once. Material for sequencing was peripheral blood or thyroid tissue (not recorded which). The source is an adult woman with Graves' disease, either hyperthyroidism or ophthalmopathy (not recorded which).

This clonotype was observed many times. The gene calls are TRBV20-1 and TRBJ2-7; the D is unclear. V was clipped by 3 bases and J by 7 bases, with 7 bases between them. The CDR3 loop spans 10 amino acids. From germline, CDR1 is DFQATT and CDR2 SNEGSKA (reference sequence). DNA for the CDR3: TGCAGTGCTAGCTATGAGGAGCAGTACTTC. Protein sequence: CSASYEEQYF.

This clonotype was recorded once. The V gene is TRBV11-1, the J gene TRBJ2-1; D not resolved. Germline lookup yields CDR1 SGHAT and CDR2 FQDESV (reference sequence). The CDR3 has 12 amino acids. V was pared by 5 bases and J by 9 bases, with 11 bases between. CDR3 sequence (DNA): TGTGCCAGCAGCATCGGGTTTGGTGAGCAGTTCTTC. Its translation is CASSIGFGEQFF.

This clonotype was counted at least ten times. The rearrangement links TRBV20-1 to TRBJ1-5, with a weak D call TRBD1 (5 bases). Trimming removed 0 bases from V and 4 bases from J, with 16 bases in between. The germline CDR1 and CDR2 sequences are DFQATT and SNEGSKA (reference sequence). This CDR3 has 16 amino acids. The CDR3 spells CSARDFLEGPNQPQHF. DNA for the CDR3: TGCAGTGCTAGAGATTTCCTCGAGGGACCGAATCAGCCCCAGCATTTT.

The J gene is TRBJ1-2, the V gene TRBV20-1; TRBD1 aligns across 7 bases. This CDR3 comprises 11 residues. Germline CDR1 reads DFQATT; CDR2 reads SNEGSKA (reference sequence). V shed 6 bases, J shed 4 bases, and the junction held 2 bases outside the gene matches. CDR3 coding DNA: TGCAGTGCCGACAGGGCCTATGGCTACACCTTC. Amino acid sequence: CSADRAYGYTF.

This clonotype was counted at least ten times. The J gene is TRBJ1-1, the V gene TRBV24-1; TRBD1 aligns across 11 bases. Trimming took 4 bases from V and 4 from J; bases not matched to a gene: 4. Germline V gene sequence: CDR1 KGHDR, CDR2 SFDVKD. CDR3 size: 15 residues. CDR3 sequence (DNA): TGTGCCACCAGTGACCCCGGGACAGGGGGCACTGAAGCTTTCTTT. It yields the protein CATSDPGTGGTEAFF.

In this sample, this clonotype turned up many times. The CDR3 DNA is TGTGCCAGCAGCTCTGAAAACTACGAGCAGTACTTC. Its protein product is CASSSENYEQYF. The chain uses TRBV7-9 and TRBJ2-7; D is undetermined. CDR3 size: 12 residues. V was clipped by 4 bases and J by 3 bases, with 7 bases between them. The germline V gene encodes CDR1 SEHNR and CDR2 FQNEAQ (reference sequence).

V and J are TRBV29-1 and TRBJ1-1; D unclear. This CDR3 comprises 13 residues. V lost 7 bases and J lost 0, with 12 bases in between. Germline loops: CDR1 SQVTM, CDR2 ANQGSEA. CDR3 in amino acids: CSGQDAMNTEAFF. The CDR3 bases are TGCAGCGGGCAAGACGCCATGAACACTGAAGCTTTCTTT. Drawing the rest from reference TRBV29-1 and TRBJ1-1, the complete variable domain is SAVISQKPSRDICQRGTSLTIQCQVDSQVTMMFWYRQQPGQSLTLIATANQGSEATYESGFVIDKFPISRPNLTFSTLTVSNMSPEDSSIYLCSGQDAMNTEAFFGQGTRLTVV.

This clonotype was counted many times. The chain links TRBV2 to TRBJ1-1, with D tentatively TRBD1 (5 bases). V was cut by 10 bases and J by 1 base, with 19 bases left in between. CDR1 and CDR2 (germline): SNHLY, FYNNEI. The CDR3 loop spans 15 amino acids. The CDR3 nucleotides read TGTGCCACCACCCGGGGGGGTCCGCAGAACACTGAAGCTTTCTTT. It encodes CATTRGGPQNTEAFF.

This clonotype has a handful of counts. The CDR3 here is CASSTGLNTGELFF. CDR3 nucleotide sequence: TGTGCCAGCAGTACAGGGTTAAACACCGGGGAGCTGTTTTTT. The V call is TRBV7-9, the J call TRBJ2-2, with D maybe TRBD1 (6 bases). Germline V gene sequence: CDR1 SEHNR, CDR2 FQNEAQ (reference sequence). This CDR3 region has 14 residues. V was trimmed by 6 bases and J by 2 bases, leaving 10 bases between them. Based on the CDR3 plus reference TRBV7-9 and TRBJ2-2, the full variable domain is DTGVSQNPRHKITKRGQNVTFRCDPISEHNRLYWYRQTLGQGPEFLTYFQNEAQLEKSRLLSDRFSAERPKGSFSTLEIQRTEQGDSAMYLCASSTGLNTGELFFGEGSRLTVL.

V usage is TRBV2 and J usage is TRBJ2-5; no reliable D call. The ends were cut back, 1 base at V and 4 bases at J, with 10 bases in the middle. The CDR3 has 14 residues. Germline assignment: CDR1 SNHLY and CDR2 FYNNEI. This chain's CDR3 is CASSEGHHAETQYF. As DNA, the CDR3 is TGTGCCAGCAGTGAAGGGCATCACGCAGAGACCCAGTACTTC.

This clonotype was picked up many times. CDR3 loop: CATGTLETQYF. CDR3 coding DNA: TGTGCGACCGGGACTTTGGAGACCCAGTACTTC. The V and J genes are TRBV3-1 and TRBJ2-5; possible D gene TRBD2, 6 bases. There are 11 residues in the CDR3. Germline V gene data show CDR1 as LGHDT and CDR2 as YNNKEL (reference sequence).

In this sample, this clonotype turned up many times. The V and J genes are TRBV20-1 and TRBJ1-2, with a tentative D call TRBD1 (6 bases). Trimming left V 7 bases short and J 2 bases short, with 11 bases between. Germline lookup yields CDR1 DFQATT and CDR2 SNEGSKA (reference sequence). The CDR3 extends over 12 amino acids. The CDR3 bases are TGCAGTGGACGAACAGGGAACTATGGCTACACCTTC. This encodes CSGRTGNYGYTF.

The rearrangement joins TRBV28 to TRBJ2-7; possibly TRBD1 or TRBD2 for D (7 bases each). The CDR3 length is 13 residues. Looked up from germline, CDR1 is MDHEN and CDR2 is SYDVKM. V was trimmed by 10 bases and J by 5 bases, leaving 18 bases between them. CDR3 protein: CANRGRGRDEQYF. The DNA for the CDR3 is TGTGCCAACCGGGGGAGGGGGCGCGACGAGCAGTACTTC.

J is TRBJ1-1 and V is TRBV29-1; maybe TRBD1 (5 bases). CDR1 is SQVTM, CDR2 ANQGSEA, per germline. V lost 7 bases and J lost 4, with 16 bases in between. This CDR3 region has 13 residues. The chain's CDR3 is CSATDGGSTEAFF. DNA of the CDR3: TGCAGCGCTACCGACGGGGGGTCCACTGAAGCTTTCTTT.

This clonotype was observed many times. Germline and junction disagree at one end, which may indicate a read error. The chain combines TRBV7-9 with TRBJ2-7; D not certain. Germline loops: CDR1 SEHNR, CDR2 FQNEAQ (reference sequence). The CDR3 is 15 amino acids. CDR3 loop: CASSPLRDAEYGQYF. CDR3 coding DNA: TGTGCCAGCAGCCCCTTGCGAGATGCCGAGTACGGGCAGTACTTC.

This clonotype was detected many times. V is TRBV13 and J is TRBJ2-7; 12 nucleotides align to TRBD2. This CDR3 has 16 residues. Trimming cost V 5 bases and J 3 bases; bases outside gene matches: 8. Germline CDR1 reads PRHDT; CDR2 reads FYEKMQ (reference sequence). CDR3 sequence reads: CASSETSGRPRYEQYF. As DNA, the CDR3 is TGTGCCAGCAGCGAAACTAGCGGGAGGCCCCGCTACGAGCAGTACTTC.

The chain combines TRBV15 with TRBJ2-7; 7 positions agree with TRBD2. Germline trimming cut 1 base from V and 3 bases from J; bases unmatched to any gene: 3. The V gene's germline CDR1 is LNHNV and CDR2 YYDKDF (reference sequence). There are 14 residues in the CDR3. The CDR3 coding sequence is TGTGCCACCAGCAGAGGCGGGAGTGTCTACGAGCAGTACTTC. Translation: CATSRGGSVYEQYF.

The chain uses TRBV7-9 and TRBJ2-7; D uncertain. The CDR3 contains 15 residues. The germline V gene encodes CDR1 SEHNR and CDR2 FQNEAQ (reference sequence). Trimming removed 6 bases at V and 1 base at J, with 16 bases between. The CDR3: CASSALRRASYEQYF. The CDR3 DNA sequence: TGTGCCAGCAGTGCGCTCCGTCGGGCTTCCTACGAGCAGTACTTC.

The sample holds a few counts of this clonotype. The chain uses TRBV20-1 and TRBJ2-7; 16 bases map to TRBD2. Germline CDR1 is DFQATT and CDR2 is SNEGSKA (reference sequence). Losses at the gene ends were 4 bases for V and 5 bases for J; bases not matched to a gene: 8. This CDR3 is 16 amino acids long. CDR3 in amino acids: CSATGTSGRAGHEQYF. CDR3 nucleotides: TGCAGTGCTACCGGGACTAGCGGGAGGGCTGGTCACGAGCAGTACTTC.

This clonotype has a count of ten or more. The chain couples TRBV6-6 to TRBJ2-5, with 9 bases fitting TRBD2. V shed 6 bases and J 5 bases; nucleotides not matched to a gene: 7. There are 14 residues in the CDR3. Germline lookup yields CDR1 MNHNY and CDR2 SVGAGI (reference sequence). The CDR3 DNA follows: TGTGCCAGCAGCCCCAGGGGGACTAGCGAGACCCAGTACTTC. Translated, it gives CASSPRGTSETQYF.

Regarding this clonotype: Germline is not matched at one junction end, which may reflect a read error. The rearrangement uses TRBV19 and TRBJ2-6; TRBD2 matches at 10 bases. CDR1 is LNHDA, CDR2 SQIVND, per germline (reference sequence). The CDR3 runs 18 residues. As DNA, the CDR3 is TGTACCAGCAGAGATGGGCCTAGCGGGAGATCCGGGGCCAACGTCCTGACTTTC. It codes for CTSRDGPSGRSGANVLTF. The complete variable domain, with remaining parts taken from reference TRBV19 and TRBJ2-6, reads DGGITQSPKYLFRKEGQNVTLSCEQNLNHDAMYWYRQDPGQGLRLIYYSQIVNDFQKGDIAEGYSVSREKKESFPLTVTSAQKNPTAFYLCTSRDGPSGRSGANVLTFGAGSRLTVL.

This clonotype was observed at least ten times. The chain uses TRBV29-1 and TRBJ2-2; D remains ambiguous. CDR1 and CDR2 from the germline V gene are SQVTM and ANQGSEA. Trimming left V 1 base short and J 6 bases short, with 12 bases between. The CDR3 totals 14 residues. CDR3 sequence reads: CSVEGLLEPGELFF. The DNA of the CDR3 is TGCAGCGTTGAAGGACTCCTGGAGCCCGGGGAGCTGTTTTTT.

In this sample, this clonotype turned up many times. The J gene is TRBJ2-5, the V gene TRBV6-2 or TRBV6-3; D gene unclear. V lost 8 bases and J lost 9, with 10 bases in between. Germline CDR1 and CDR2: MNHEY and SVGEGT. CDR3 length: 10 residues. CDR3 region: CASEDRAQYF. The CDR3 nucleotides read TGTGCCAGCGAGGACCGGGCCCAGTACTTC.

CDR3 loop: CSAREIPGQGYQETQYF. Written as DNA, the CDR3 is TGCAGTGCTAGAGAGATACCGGGACAGGGGTACCAAGAGACCCAGTACTTC. The chain recombines TRBV20-1 with TRBJ2-5; 10 positions match TRBD1. This CDR3 region has 17 residues. The ends lost 0 bases at V and 0 bases at J; junction bases unmatched: 7. Per the germline V gene, CDR1 is DFQATT and CDR2 is SNEGSKA (reference sequence).

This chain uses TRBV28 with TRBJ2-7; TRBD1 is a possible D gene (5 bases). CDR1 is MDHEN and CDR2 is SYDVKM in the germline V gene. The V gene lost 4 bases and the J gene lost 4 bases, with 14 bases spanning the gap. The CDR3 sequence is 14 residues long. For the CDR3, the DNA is TGTGCCAGCAGTTCCCGGCAGGGTATGTACGAGCAGTACTTC. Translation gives CASSSRQGMYEQYF.